This TCR beta chain was recorded in a study of OX40 agonist ivuxolimab in advanced cancers. V was shortened by 7 bases and J by 4 bases, with 13 bases between the two germline ends. Per germline, CDR1 SNHLY and CDR2 FYNNEI. There are 13 residues in the CDR3. The assay was immunoSEQ multiplex PCR, and TCRdb's table has in-frame clones only and misses some. This table holds roughly 74,000 clones, more than 75% found once. The sequence derives from an adult with an advanced solid tumor such as melanoma, head and neck, liver or kidney cancer. Source: CD4+ or CD8+ T cells sorted from blood, taken in a trial of the OX40 agonist ivuxolimab. The chain couples TRBV2 to TRBJ1-2; unclear D gene. The CDR3 reads CASTYNSGYGYTF. The CDR3 coding sequence is TGTGCCAGCACTTACAACTCTGGCTATGGCTACACCTTC.